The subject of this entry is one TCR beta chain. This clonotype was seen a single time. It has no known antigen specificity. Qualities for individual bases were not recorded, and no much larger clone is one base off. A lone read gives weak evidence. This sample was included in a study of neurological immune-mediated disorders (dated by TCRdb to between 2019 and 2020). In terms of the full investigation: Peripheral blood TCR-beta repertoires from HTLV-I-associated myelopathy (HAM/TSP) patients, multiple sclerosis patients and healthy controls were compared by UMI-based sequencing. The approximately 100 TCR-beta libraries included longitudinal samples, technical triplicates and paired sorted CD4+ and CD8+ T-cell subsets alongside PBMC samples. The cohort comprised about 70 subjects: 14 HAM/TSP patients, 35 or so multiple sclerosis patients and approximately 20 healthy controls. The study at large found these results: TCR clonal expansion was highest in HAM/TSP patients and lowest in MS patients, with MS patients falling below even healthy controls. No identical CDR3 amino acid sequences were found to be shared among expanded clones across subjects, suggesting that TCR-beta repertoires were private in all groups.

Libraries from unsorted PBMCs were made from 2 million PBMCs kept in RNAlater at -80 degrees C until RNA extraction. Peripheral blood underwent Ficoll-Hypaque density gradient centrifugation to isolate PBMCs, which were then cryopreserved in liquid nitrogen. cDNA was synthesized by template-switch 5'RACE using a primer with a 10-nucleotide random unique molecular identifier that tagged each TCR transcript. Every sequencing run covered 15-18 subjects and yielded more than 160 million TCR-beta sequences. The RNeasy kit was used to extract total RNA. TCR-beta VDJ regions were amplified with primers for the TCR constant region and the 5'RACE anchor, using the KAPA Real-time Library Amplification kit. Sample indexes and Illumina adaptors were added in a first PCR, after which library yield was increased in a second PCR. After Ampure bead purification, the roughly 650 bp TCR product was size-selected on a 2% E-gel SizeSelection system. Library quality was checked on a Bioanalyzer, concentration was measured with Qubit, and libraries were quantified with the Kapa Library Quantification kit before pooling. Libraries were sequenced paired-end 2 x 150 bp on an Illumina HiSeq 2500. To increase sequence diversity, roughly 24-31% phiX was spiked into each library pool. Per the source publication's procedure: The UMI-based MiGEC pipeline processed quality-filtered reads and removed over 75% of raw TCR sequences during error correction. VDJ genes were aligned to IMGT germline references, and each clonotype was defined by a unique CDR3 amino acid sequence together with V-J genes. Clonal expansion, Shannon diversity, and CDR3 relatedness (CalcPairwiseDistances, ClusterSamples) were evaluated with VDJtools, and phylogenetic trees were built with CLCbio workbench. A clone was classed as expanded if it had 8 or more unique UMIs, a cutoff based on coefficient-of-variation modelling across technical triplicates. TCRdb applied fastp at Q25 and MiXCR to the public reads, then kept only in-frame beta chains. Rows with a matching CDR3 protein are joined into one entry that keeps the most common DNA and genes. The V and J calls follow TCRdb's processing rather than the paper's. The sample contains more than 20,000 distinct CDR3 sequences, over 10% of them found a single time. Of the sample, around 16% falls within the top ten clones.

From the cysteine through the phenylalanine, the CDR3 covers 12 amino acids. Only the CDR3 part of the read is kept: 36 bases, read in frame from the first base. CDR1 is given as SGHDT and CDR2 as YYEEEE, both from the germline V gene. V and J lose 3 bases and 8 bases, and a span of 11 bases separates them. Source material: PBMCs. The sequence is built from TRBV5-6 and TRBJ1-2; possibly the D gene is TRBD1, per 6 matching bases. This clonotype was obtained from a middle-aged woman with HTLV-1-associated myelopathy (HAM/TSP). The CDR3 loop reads CASSWTVKGYTF. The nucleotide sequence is TGTGCCAGCAGCTGGACAGTGAAAGGCTACACCTTC.